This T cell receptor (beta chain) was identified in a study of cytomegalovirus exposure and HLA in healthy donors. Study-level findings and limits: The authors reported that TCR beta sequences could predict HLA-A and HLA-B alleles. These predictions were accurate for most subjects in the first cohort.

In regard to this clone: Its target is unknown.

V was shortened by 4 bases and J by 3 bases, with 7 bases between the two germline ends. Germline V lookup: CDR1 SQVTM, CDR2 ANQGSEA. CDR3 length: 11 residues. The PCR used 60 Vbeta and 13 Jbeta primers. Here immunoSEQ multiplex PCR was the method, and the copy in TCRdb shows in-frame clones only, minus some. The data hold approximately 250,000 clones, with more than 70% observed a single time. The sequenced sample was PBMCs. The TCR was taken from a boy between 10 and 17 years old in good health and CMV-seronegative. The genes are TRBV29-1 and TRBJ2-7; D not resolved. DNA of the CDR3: TGCAGCGTTGCGTCCGGCTACGAGCAGTACTTC. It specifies CSVASGYEQYF.